Each of the 22 T cell receptor beta chains below was sequenced from the same sample in a study of T cell repertoires in cytomegalovirus infection. MiXCR was run by TCRdb on the reads, yielding one entry per CDR3 protein. Here the sample spans roughly 130,000 distinct CDR3 sequences, more than 20% being singletons. No cognate antigen is known for these TCRs. The source material was PBMCs, sequenced either directly or after in vitro stimulation (not recorded which). Receptors were obtained from a human donor in good health (CMV status not recorded). Some clones in this sample may be carry-over from other donors' samples.

This clonotype was recorded a few times. The chain recombines TRBV4-1 with TRBJ2-2; no clear D gene. Germline lookup yields CDR1 MGHRA and CDR2 YSYEKL. Trimming stripped 0 bases from V and 4 bases from J, with 9 bases between. There are 15 residues in the CDR3. This CDR3 reads CASSQDFGTTGELFF. The CDR3 coding sequence is TGCGCCAGCAGCCAAGATTTTGGCACCACCGGGGAGCTGTTTTTT.

The table lists this clonotype with many counts. This chain uses TRBV7-6 with TRBJ2-3; 8 bases line up with TRBD1. The CDR3 runs 18 residues. Trimming at V came to 5 bases and at J to 1 base, leaving 14 bases not matched to a gene. Germline V gene sequence: CDR1 SGHVS, CDR2 FNYEAQ. The CDR3 loop reads CASSARQPGGLGTDTQYF. The DNA for the CDR3 is TGTGCCAGCAGCGCGCGGCAGCCAGGGGGCCTGGGCACAGATACGCAGTATTTT.

In this sample, this clonotype is large. J is TRBJ2-7 and V is TRBV7-8, with 12 bases that match TRBD2. Losses at the gene ends were 6 bases for V and 0 bases for J; bases not matched to a gene: 15. CDR3 size: 19 residues. Germline assignment: CDR1 SGHVS and CDR2 FQNEAQ. CDR3 bases: TGTGCCAGCAGATTGAAACTAGCGGGAGGTTGGTCGAGCTCCTACGAGCAGTACTTC. It specifies CASRLKLAGGWSSSYEQYF.

This clonotype turned up a few times. The chain recombines TRBV27 with TRBJ1-2; TRBD1 might be the D (5 bases). Germline CDR1 and CDR2: MNHEY and SMNVEV (reference sequence). Trimming took 5 bases from V and 3 from J, leaving 10 bases between them. The CDR3 runs to 13 residues. The CDR3 coding sequence is TGTGCCAGCAGTCCGCCGGGGGACTATGGCTACACCTTC. Amino acids: CASSPPGDYGYTF.

The chain has TRBV5-4 and TRBJ2-1; the D is unclear. There are 15 residues in the CDR3. Germline loops: CDR1 SGHNT, CDR2 YYREEE (reference sequence). Trimming took off 4 bases at V and 2 bases at J, with 13 bases between the two ends. In DNA, the CDR3 is TGTGCCAGCAGCGTTCCGGTTAACCCCTACAATGAGCAGTTCTTC. Protein sequence: CASSVPVNPYNEQFF. Combining the CDR3 with reference TRBV5-4 and TRBJ2-1 gives the whole variable domain ETGVTQSPTHLIKTRGQQVTLRCSSQSGHNTVSWYQQALGQGPQFIFQYYREEENGRGNFPPRFSGLQFPNYSSELNVNALELDDSALYLCASSVPVNPYNEQFFGPGTRLTVL.

The rearrangement uses TRBV6-6 and TRBJ1-4; 7 positions agree with TRBD1. The CDR3 covers 18 residues. V gave up 0 bases and J gave up 8 bases; unmatched junction bases: 15. CDR1 and CDR2 from the germline V gene are MNHNY and SVGAGI (reference sequence). CDR3 nucleotide sequence: TGTGCCAGCAGTTACTCGATAATTGGAGGCAGGGGGTCCGAAAAACTGTTTTTT. This codes for CASSYSIIGGRGSEKLFF.

This clonotype was seen repeatedly, ten times or more. V and J are TRBV7-2 and TRBJ2-5; D tentatively reads TRBD1 or TRBD2 (5 bases each). The CDR3 is made up of 14 amino acids. Deletions cut 4 bases from V and 5 bases from J, with 14 bases between. CDR1 and CDR2 from the germline V gene are SGHTA and FQGNSA. For the CDR3, the DNA is TGTGCCAGCAGCTCTGGATACTGGGGGGAGACCCAGTACTTC. This gives the protein CASSSGYWGETQYF.

This clonotype occurred a few times. The chain couples TRBV6-5 to TRBJ2-3; D is possibly TRBD2 (6 bases). Trimming took off 2 bases at V and 2 bases at J, with 11 bases between the two ends. This CDR3 has 15 residues. The germline CDR1 and CDR2 sequences are MNHEY and SVGAGI. The CDR3 sequence: CASSYDGSVTDTQYF. CDR3 in DNA: TGTGCCAGCAGTTACGACGGGAGCGTCACAGATACGCAGTATTTT.

Ten or more counts support this clonotype. The rearrangement uses TRBV7-8 and TRBJ2-5; 11 bases line up with TRBD1. The CDR3 runs 16 residues. CDR1 SGHVS and CDR2 FQNEAQ come from the germline V gene. J was trimmed by 3 bases and V by 8 bases; bases with no gene match: 11. In DNA form, the CDR3 reads TGTGCCAGCCAGGGGTTTAGGGACAGGGGGGAAGAGACCCAGTACTTC. Encoded protein: CASQGFRDRGEETQYF.

V and J are TRBV7-9 and TRBJ1-4, with TRBD1 matching over 7 bases. CDR3 length: 15 amino acids. The germline gives CDR1 SEHNR, CDR2 FQNEAQ (reference sequence). V shed 5 bases and J 5 bases; nucleotides not matched to a gene: 8. Written as DNA, the CDR3 is TGTGCCAGCAGCCGCACACAGGGGATAAATGAAAAACTGTTTTTT. Translating it yields CASSRTQGINEKLFF.

The CDR3 DNA reads as TGTGCCAGCAGCGTAGATGAAGGTAGCACAGATACGCAGTATTTT. It specifies CASSVDEGSTDTQYF. The chain recombines TRBV9 with TRBJ2-3; D unclear. Trimming removed 0 bases at V and 0 bases at J, with 8 bases between. The V gene's germline CDR1 is SGDLS and CDR2 YYNGEE. The CDR3 runs 15 residues.

The genes are TRBV4-1 and TRBJ1-2; D gene unclear. Germline assignment: CDR1 MGHRA and CDR2 YSYEKL. V lost 3 bases to trimming and J lost 7 bases, with 15 bases between them. The CDR3 runs 14 residues. Here the CDR3 DNA reads TGCGCCAGCAGCCACCCCGGCACGTCGTCTGGCTACACCTTC. Translation gives CASSHPGTSSGYTF.

This clonotype was found many times. The J gene is TRBJ2-1, the V gene TRBV6-1, with D tentatively TRBD1 or TRBD2 (5 bases each). The CDR3 sequence is 14 residues long. Trimming left V 5 bases short and J 7 bases short, with 15 bases between. The germline V gene has CDR1 MNHNS and CDR2 SASEGT. In DNA, the CDR3 is TGTGCCAGCAGTTCCAAGGGACCTCAAAATGAGCAGTTCTTC. It codes for CASSSKGPQNEQFF.

This clonotype occurred a few times. The chain uses TRBV19 and TRBJ1-1; 10 nucleotides align to TRBD1. This CDR3 has 15 amino acids. Germline-derived CDR1 and CDR2 are LNHDA and SQIVND (reference sequence). The ends lost 5 bases at V and 0 bases at J; junction bases unmatched: 3. CDR3 in DNA: TGTGCCAGTAGTGGACAGGGGGTGATGAACACTGAAGCTTTCTTT. Residues: CASSGQGVMNTEAFF.

This clonotype was picked up many times. The CDR3 DNA sequence: TGTGCCAGCAGCTTAGTCCCGGGGATAGACTATGGCTACACCTTC. This sequence encodes CASSLVPGIDYGYTF. The chain carries TRBV7-2 and TRBJ1-2; D gene unclear. The length of the CDR3 is 15 residues. V lost 1 base to trimming and J lost 3 bases, with 12 bases between them. Germline assignment: CDR1 SGHTA and CDR2 FQGNSA.

The chain joins TRBV28 to TRBJ2-2; the D gene is possibly TRBD2 (6 bases). The CDR3 totals 15 residues. Germline CDR1 reads MDHEN; CDR2 reads SYDVKM. V lost 6 bases to trimming and J lost 7 bases, with 18 bases between them. CDR3 sequence (DNA): TGTGCCAGCAGCCCCGGGCCACTAGCTATCGGGGAGCTGTTTTTT. Protein product: CASSPGPLAIGELFF.

The chain has TRBV10-3 and TRBJ2-3; D possibly corresponds to TRBD1 (5 bases). Trimming took off 7 bases at V and 0 bases at J, with 11 bases between the two ends. The germline V gene has CDR1 ENHRY and CDR2 SYGVKD. The CDR3 spans 14 residues. CDR3 sequence: CAITRQSSTDTQYF. CDR3 DNA: TGTGCCATCACCAGACAGTCTAGCACAGATACGCAGTATTTT.

The CDR3 nucleotides read TGTGCCAGCAGCTTCCGACTAGCGGGAGGGAACCTCGCCGAGACCCAGTACTTC. It is translated as CASSFRLAGGNLAETQYF. The chain has TRBV7-2 and TRBJ2-5; the match to TRBD2 covers 14 bases. CDR1 and CDR2 from the germline V gene are SGHTA and FQGNSA. Trimming removed 3 bases from V and 5 bases from J; junction bases left unmatched: 11. The CDR3 totals 18 residues.

The CDR3 loop reads CASTQRGLAMSNEQFF. CDR3 nucleotides: TGTGCCAGCACCCAAAGGGGACTAGCCATGAGTAATGAGCAGTTCTTC. J is TRBJ2-1 and V is TRBV6-5; 9 nucleotides align to TRBD2. The CDR3 runs 16 residues. Germline-derived CDR1 and CDR2 are MNHEY and SVGAGI. V trimming: 7 bases; J trimming: 7 bases; junction bases outside the gene matches: 14.

This chain uses TRBV20-1 with TRBJ2-7; 7 bases match TRBD2. V gave up 3 bases and J gave up 6 bases; unmatched junction bases: 5. Germline V lookup: CDR1 DFQATT, CDR2 SNEGSKA (reference sequence). CDR3 size: 12 residues. CDR3 nucleotides: TGCAGTGCTAGGGGAGGGATTTTCGAGCAGTACTTC. Amino acids: CSARGGIFEQYF.

The gene calls are TRBV28 and TRBJ2-7; 7 bases are shared with TRBD2. Germline V gives CDR1 MDHEN, CDR2 SYDVKM. The CDR3 totals 13 residues. The V gene end was trimmed by 5 bases and the J gene end by 1 base; junction bases not matched to a gene: 2. The DNA of the CDR3 is TGTGCCAGCAGTCAAGCGGGGTCCTACGAGCAGTACGTC. Its translation: CASSQAGSYEQYV.

The chain is built from TRBV7-2 and TRBJ2-4; D is unclear. This CDR3 region has 14 residues. The V gene lost 5 bases and the J gene lost 6 bases, with 14 bases spanning the gap. Per the germline V gene, CDR1 is SGHTA and CDR2 is FQGNSA. The CDR3 coding sequence is TGTGCCAGCAGCCCCGTAGGGCTCGGAAACATTCAGTACTTC. Translated: CASSPVGLGNIQYF.